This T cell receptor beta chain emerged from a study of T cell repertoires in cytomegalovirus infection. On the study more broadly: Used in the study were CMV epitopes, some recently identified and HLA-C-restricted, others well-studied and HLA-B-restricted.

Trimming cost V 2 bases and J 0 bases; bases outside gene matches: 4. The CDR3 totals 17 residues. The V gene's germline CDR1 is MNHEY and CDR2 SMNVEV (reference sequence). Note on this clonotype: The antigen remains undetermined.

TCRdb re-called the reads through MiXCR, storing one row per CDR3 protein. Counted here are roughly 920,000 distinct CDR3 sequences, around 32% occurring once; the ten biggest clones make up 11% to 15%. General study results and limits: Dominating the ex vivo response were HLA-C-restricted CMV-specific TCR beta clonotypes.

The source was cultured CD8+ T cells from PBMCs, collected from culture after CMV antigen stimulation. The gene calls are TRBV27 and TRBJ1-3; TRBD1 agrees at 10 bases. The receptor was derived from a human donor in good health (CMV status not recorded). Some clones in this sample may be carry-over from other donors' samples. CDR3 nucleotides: TGTGCCAGCAGTTTAGGACAGGGGGACTACTCTGGAAACACCATATATTTT. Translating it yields CASSLGQGDYSGNTIYF.